This T cell receptor (beta chain) derives from a study of shared clonotypes between healthy human individuals. Here immunoSEQ multiplex PCR was the method, and the copy in TCRdb shows in-frame clones only, minus some. Of 2.3 million or so clones listed, approximately 93% are singletons. This receptor was identified in a young man in good health. Some clones in this sample may be carry-over from other donors' samples. Sequenced input: naive CD4+ T cells from PBMCs. Documented subset: CD45RA+ positively selected.

CDR3 bases: TGTGCCATCAACCAACCAGGACCGAGCAATCAGCCCCAGCATTTT. It codes for CAINQPGPSNQPQHF. The chain uses TRBV28 and TRBJ1-5; D unresolved. Germline V gene lookup returns CDR1 MDHEN and CDR2 SYDVKM. V was clipped by 10 bases and J by 1 base, with 17 bases between them. The CDR3 totals 15 residues.